This T cell receptor (beta chain) was obtained from a study of cytomegalovirus exposure and HLA in healthy donors. A multiplex PCR was run with 60 Vbeta primers and 13 Jbeta primers. Profiling relied on immunoSEQ multiplex PCR, and the TCRdb table lists in-frame clones only, not all of them. The data show 150,000 to 200,000 clones, under 85% seen once. The material sequenced was PBMCs. This clonotype originated in a woman in her 30s in good health and CMV-seronegative.

The CDR3 coding sequence is TGCGCCAGCAGCCCGTCACTAGCGGGGGACTCCTACGAGCAGTACTTC. Residues: CASSPSLAGDSYEQYF. V and J are TRBV5-1 and TRBJ2-7, with 11 positions matching TRBD2. The V segment lost 4 bases and the J segment 0 bases; nucleotides outside the gene matches: 6. Germline V gene lookup returns CDR1 SGHRS and CDR2 YFSETQ. The CDR3 covers 16 residues. The variable domain in full, completed from reference TRBV5-1 and TRBJ2-7, reads KAGVTQTPRYLIKTRGQQVTLSCSPISGHRSVSWYQQTPGQGLQFLFEYFSETQRNKGNFPGRFSGRQFSNSRSEMNVSTLELGDSALYLCASSPSLAGDSYEQYFGPGTRLTVT.